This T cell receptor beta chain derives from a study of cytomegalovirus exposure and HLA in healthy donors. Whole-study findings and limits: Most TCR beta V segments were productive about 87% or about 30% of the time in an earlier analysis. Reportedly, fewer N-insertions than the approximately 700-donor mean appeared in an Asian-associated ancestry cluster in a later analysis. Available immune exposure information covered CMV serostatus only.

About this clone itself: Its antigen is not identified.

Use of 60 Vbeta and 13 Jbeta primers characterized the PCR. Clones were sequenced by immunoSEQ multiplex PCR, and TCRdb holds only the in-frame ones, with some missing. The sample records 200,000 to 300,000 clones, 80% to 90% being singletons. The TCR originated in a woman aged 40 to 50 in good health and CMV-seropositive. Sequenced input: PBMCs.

The CDR3 DNA reads TGTGCCAGCAGCTCTGGACTAGCGGGCTTAGCCAAAAACATTCAGTACTTC. It encodes CASSSGLAGLAKNIQYF. The chain carries TRBV5-4 and TRBJ2-4; 11 bases agree with TRBD2. Unmatched junction bases numbered 5, after V lost 3 bases and J lost 0 bases. This CDR3 has 17 residues. Germline V lookup: CDR1 SGHNT, CDR2 YYREEE (reference sequence).